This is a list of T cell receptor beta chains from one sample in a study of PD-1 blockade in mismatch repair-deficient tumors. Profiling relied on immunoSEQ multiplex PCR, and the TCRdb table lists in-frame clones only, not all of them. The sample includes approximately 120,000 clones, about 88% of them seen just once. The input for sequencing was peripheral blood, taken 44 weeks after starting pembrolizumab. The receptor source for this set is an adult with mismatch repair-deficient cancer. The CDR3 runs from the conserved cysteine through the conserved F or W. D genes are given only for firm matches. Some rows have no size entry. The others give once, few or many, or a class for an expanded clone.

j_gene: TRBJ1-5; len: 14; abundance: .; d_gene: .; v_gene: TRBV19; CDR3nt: TGTGCCAGTAGTCGCCGGGGTATTGATCAGCCCCAGCATTTT; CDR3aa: CASSRRGIDQPQHF
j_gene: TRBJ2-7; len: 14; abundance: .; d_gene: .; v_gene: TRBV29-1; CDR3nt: TGCAGCGTTGAAGGGACTACCGGTTCCTACGAGCAGTACTTC; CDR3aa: CSVEGTTGSYEQYF
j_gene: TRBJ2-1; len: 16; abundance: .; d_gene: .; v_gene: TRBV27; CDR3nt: TGTGCCAGCAGTTCGGAGTCCGGGAGACGAACATTACGTCGGTTCTTC; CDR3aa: CASSSESGRRTLRRFF
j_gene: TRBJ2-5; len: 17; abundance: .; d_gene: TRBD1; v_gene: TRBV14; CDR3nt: TGTGCCAGCAGCCAAGATATTCGGGACAGGCAACAAGAGACCCAGTACTTC; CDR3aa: CASSQDIRDRQQETQYF
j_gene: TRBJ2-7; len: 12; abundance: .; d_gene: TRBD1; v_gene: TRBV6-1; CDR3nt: TGTGCCAGCAGTCGACAGGGCCGCGAGCAGTACTTC; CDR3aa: CASSRQGREQYF
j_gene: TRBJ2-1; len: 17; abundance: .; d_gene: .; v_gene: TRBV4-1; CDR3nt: TGCGCCAGCAGCCACGGATTTTCTCTACCTCAAGCCAATGAGCAGTTCTTC; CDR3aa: CASSHGFSLPQANEQFF
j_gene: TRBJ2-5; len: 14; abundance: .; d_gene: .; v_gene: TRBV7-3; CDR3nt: TGTGCCAGCAGCTTAACAGGCTATGGAGAGACCCAGTACTTC; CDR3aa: CASSLTGYGETQYF
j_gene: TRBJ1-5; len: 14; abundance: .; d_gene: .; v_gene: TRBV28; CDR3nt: TGTGCCAGCAGTCATGAGGTGGAGAATCAGCCCCAGCATTTT; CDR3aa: CASSHEVENQPQHF
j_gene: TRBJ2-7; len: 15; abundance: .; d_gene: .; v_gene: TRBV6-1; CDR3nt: TGTGCCAGCAGTTCCGGGACACTTCATACCTACGAGCAGTACTTC; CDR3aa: CASSSGTLHTYEQYF
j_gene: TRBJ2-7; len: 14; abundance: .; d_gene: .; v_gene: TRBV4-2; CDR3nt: TGTGCCAGCAGCCCCTGGGGTAGCGGACACGAGCAGTACTTC; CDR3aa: CASSPWGSGHEQYF
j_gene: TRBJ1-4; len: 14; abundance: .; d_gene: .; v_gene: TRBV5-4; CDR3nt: TGTGCCAGCAGCGAGGGCAGGGAAAGGGAAAAACTGTTTTTT; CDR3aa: CASSEGREREKLFF
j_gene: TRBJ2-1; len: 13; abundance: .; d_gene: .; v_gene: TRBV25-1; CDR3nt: TGTGCCAGCAGTGATGGGGCGTACAATGAGCAGTTCTTC; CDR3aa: CASSDGAYNEQFF
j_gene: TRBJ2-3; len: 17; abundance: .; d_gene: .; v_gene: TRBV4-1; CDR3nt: TGCGCCAGCAGCCAAGTGGGAAACCAAAGGGGCACAGATACGCAGTATTTT; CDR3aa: CASSQVGNQRGTDTQYF
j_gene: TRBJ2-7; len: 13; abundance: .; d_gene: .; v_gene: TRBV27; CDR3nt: TGTGCCAGCAGTTTCGCAGGTCCCTACGAGCAGTACTTC; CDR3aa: CASSFAGPYEQYF
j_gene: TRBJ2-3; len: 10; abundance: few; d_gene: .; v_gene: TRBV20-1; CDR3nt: TGCAGTGTAGTGTTGAATACGCAGTATTTT; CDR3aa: CSVVLNTQYF
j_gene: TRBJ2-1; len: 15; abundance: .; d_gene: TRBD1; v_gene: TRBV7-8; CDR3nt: TGTGCCAGCAGCCATGACAGGGGGCTAATATATGAGCAGTTCTTC; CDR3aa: CASSHDRGLIYEQFF
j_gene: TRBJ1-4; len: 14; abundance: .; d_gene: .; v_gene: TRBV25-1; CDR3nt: TGTGCCAGCAGTGATTGGGAAACTAATGAAAAACTGTTTTTT; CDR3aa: CASSDWETNEKLFF
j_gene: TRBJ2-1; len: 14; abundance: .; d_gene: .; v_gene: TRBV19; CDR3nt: TGTGCCAGTAGTATGAGTAGCTCCTACAATGAGCAGTTCTTC; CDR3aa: CASSMSSSYNEQFF
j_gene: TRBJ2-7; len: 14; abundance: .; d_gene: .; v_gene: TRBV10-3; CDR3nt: TGTGCCATCAGTGAGGCCATTTCGGCCTACGAGCAGTACTTC; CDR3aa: CAISEAISAYEQYF
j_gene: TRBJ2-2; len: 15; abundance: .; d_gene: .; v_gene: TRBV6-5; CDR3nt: TGTGCCAGCAGTTACTCGAGACCACCCGGCCGGGAGCTGTTTTTT; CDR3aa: CASSYSRPPGRELFF
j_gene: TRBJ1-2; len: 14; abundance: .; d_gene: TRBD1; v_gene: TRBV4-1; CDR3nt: TGCGCCAGCAGCCAAGTGGGACAGGGTCCCGGCTACACCTTC; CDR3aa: CASSQVGQGPGYTF
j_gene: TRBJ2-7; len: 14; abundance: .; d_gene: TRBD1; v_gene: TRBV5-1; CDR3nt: TGCGCCAGCAGCCCTCTAACAGGGGGATACGAGCAGTACTTC; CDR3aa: CASSPLTGGYEQYF
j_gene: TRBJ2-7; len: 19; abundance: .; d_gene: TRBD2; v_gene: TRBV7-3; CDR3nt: TGTGCCAGCAGCTTAGCCGGTCCCGTAGCGGGAGGACTCTCCTACGAGCAGTACTTC; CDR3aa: CASSLAGPVAGGLSYEQYF
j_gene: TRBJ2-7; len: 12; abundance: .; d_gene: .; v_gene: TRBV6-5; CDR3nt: TGTGCCAGCAGTCCCTTGGGGTACGAGCAGTACTTC; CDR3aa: CASSPLGYEQYF
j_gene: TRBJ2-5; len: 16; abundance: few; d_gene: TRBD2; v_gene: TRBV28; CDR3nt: TGTGCCAGCAGGGCAGTACCGGGACTAGCAGGAGAGACCCAGTACTTC; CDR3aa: CASRAVPGLAGETQYF
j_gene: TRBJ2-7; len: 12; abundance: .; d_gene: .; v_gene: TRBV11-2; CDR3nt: TGTGCCAGCAGCTCCGGGAGCTACGAGCAGTACTTC; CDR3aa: CASSSGSYEQYF
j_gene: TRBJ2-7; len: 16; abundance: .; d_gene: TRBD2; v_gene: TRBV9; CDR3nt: TGTGCCAGCAGCGTAGACCCAGCGGGGGACTCCTACGAGCAGTACTTC; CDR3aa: CASSVDPAGDSYEQYF
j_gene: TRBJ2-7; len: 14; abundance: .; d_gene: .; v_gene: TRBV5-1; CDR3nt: TGCGCCAGCAGCTCCCCTGACAGGTGGAACGAGCAGTACTTC; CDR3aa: CASSSPDRWNEQYF